This T cell receptor beta chain was sequenced during a study of response to subunit inactivated influenza vaccine. Regarding the study as a whole: T cells newly recruited by each seasonal influenza vaccination are few, the authors suggested.

Comment on this clonotype: No antigen is known for it.

TCRdb ran MiXCR on the RT-PCR reads and lists one entry per CDR3 protein. This table has about 240,000 distinct CDR3 sequences, 9% to 15% appearing once. CDR3 length: 14 residues. V lost 4 bases and J 4 bases, leaving 13 bases between the germline ends. The germline CDR1 and CDR2 sequences are SGHTA and FQGNSA. The starting material was non-naive T cells sorted from PBMCs, obtained around two weeks before vaccination. The chain is built from TRBV7-2 and TRBJ1-1; D is ambiguous. The origin of this receptor is a man aged 50-59 years who received an inactivated influenza vaccine. CDR3 nucleotides: TGTGCCAGCAGCTGGTCCCGAGCGGGCACTGAAGCTTTCTTT. Protein product: CASSWSRAGTEAFF.